This passage covers 8 T cell receptor beta chains from one sample sequenced in a study of CD8+ T cells in alopecia areata (dated by TCRdb to about 2018). Libraries came from the immunoSEQ multiplex PCR assay. To provide template for TCR sequencing, every sample had RNA extracted and reverse transcribed into cDNA. The clones in this table, taken by TCRdb from immuneACCESS, are in-frame only. Not every clone is retained; where verified, under half of the shortfall comes from an unresolved V gene, and the cause of the rest is unknown. The sample has 60,000 to 65,000 clones on record, 44% of them singletons. The ten largest clones take up 51% of the sample. Specimen: NKG2D-low CD8+ T cells sorted from blood. This specimen's cell subset or site label, interpreted: sorted CD8+ NKG2D-low blood T cells. The receptors were sampled from a human donor with alopecia areata.

This clone was seen only a few times. The chain recombines TRBV29-1 with TRBJ2-7; no clear D gene. CDR3 size: 13 residues. Trimming removed 7 bases at V and 2 bases at J, with 15 bases between. Germline CDR1 and CDR2: SQVTM and ANQGSEA. The CDR3 region is CSAHLGEAYEQYF. As DNA, the CDR3 is TGCAGCGCCCACCTGGGTGAGGCCTACGAGCAGTACTTC.

V gene TRBV4-3 combines with J gene TRBJ2-7; D possibly matches TRBD1 or TRBD2 (5 bases each). The CDR3 consists of 15 residues. Trimming shortened V by 4 bases and J by 2 bases, and 15 bases separated the two germline ends. Germline CDR1 and CDR2: LGHNA and YSLEER. The CDR3 coding sequence is TGCGCCAGCAGCCTTACCCGGGGCAGGACCTACGAGCAGTACTTC. This sequence encodes CASSLTRGRTYEQYF.

The chain carries TRBV28 and TRBJ2-7, with a weak D call TRBD2 (6 bases). The ends were cut back, 6 bases at V and 2 bases at J, with 11 bases in the middle. The germline CDR1 and CDR2 sequences are MDHEN and SYDVKM. There are 13 residues in the CDR3. The CDR3 spells CASRSWGAYEQYF. The CDR3 nucleotides are TGTGCCAGCAGATCCTGGGGGGCCTACGAGCAGTACTTC.

This rearrangement joins TRBV5-1 to TRBJ2-7; TRBD1 is a possible D gene (6 bases). CDR1 and CDR2 (germline): SGHRS, YFSETQ. The CDR3 loop spans 13 amino acids. Between the trimmed V and J ends, which lost 3 bases and 3 bases, there was a span of 10 bases. The CDR3 spells CASSYTGSYEQYF. For the CDR3, the DNA is TGCGCCAGCAGCTACACAGGGAGCTACGAGCAGTACTTC.

V usage is TRBV9 and J usage is TRBJ2-1, with a tentative D call TRBD1 (6 bases). CDR3 length: 15 amino acids. Germline V gives CDR1 SGDLS, CDR2 YYNGEE. Trimming removed 4 bases at V and 11 bases at J, with 22 bases between. The CDR3 reads CASSQITAGDRQQFF. For the CDR3, the DNA is TGTGCCAGCAGCCAGATAACGGCAGGGGATCGCCAGCAGTTCTTC.

This clone was seen more than once but under ten times. The J gene is TRBJ2-7, the V gene TRBV29-1, with D hard to call. With 5 bases removed from V and 1 base from J, the gap between germline ends came to 9 bases. Germline CDR1 reads SQVTM; CDR2 reads ANQGSEA. This CDR3 spans 12 amino acids. The CDR3 nucleotides are TGCAGCGTTTTCATGAGGTCCTACGAGCAGTACTTC. Protein: CSVFMRSYEQYF.

The chain couples TRBV19 to TRBJ2-2; D possibly corresponds to TRBD1 (6 bases). This CDR3 is 15 amino acids long. The V end was cut by 8 bases, the J end by 0 bases, with 13 bases between. Germline V gives CDR1 LNHDA, CDR2 SQIVND (reference sequence). CDR3 sequence reads: CASDGTPTNTGELFF. CDR3 DNA: TGTGCCAGTGACGGGACACCGACGAACACCGGGGAGCTGTTTTTT.

The sample holds one count of this clone. Additional DNA sequences in this sample encode the identical CDR3. The chain carries TRBV5-1 and TRBJ2-7; the D is unclear. The V end was cut by 1 base, the J end by 4 bases, with 6 bases between. Germline CDR1 is SGHRS and CDR2 is YFSETQ. This CDR3 spans 12 amino acids. Here the CDR3 reads CASSLSGYEQYF. As DNA, the CDR3 is TGCGCCAGCAGCTTGTCCGGGTACGAGCAGTACTTC.